The clone carrying this T cell receptor beta chain was recorded at least ten times. The antigen is not known. The entry originates in a study of identical twins. Overall study findings and caveats: These conclusions were based on statistical analysis (cross-sectional, not following the same donors).

Germline V CDR1 and CDR2: SGHKS, YYEKEE (reference sequence). This CDR3 is 12 amino acids long. Trimming cost V 3 bases and J 7 bases, with 10 bases left between them. MiXCR, applied by TCRdb to the 5' RACE reads, yields one record per CDR3 protein. The data show hundreds of thousands of distinct CDR3 sequences, around 6% seen once. The clonotype comes from a man between 18 and 29 years old in good health. The source material was naive T cells sorted from blood. The rearrangement links TRBV5-5 to TRBJ1-1; no reliable D call. CDR3 in amino acids: CASSSAGYEAFF. The CDR3 DNA sequence: TGTGCCAGCAGCTCGGCCGGTTATGAAGCTTTCTTT.